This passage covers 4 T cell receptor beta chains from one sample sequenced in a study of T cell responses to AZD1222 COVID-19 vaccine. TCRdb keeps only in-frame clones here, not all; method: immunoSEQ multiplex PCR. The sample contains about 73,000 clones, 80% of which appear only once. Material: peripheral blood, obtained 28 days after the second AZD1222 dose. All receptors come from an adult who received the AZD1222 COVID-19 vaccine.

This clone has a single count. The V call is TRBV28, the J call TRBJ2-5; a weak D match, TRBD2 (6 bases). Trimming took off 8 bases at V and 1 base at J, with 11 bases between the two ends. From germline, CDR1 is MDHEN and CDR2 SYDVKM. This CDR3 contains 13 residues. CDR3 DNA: TGTGCCAGCGGACGGGGGATCCAAGAGACCCAGTACTTC. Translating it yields CASGRGIQETQYF.

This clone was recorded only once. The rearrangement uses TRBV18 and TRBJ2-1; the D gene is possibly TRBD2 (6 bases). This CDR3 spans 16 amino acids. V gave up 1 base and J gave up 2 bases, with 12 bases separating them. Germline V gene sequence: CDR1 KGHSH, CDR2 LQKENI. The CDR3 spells CASSPRLAETYNEQFF. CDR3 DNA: TGTGCCAGCTCACCACGGTTAGCGGAAACCTACAATGAGCAGTTCTTC.

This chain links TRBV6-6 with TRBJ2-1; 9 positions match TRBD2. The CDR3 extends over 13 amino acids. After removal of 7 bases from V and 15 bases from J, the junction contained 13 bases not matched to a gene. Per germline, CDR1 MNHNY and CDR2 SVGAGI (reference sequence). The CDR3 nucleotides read TGTGCCAGCACCCCCACCGGGGGGACTAGCTTGTTCTTC. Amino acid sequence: CASTPTGGTSLFF.

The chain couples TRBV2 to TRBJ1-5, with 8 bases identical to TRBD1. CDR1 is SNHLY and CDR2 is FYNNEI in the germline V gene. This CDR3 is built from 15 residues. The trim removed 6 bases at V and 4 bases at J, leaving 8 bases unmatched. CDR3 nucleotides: TGTGCCAGCAGCCCCGGACAGGGTAGGAATCAGCCCCAGCATTTT. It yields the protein CASSPGQGRNQPQHF. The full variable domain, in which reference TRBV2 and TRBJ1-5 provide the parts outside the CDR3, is EPEVTQTPSHQVTQMGQEVILRCVPISNHLYFYWYRQILGQKVEFLVSFYNNEISEKSEIFDDQFSVERPDGSNFTLKIRSTKLEDSAMYFCASSPGQGRNQPQHFGDGTRLSIL.